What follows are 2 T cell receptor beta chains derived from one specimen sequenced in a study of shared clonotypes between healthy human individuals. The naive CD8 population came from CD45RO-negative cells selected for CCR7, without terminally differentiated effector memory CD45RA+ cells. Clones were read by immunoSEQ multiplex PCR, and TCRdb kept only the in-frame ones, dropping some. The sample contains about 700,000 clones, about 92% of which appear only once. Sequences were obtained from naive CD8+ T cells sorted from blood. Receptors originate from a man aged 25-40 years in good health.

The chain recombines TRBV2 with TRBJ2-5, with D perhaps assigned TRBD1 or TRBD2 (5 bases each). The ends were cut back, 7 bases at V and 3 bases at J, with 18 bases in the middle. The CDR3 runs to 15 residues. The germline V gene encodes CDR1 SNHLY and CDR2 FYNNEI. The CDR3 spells CASILRRDGKETQYF. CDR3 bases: TGTGCCAGCATCCTTAGACGGGACGGTAAAGAGACCCAGTACTTC. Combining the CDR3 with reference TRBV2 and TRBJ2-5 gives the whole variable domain EPEVTQTPSHQVTQMGQEVILRCVPISNHLYFYWYRQILGQKVEFLVSFYNNEISEKSEIFDDQFSVERPDGSNFTLKIRSTKLEDSAMYFCASILRRDGKETQYFGPGTRLLVL.

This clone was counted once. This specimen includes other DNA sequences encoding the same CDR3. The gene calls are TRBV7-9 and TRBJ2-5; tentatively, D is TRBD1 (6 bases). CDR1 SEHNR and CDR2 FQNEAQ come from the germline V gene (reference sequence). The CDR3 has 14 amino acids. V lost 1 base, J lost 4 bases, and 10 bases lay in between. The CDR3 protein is CASSLVGRGETQYF. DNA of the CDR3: TGTGCCAGCAGCTTAGTAGGCAGGGGAGAGACCCAGTACTTC.